A single sample gave rise to the 30 T cell receptor beta chains below, sequenced in a study of spatial heterogeneity in lung cancer. Indicated time point: sample taken at primary tumor resection. Frozen PBMC, nontumor lung or tumor provided whole RNA, which was sequenced unsorted. TCRdb re-called the 5' RACE reads with MiXCR, one entry per CDR3 protein. Found here are fewer than 12,000 distinct CDR3 sequences, 8.5% to 10% of them singletons; the top ten hold more than 20%. The specimen comprised PBMCs, sampled at surgery. The source of these receptors is a male donor with early-stage non-small cell lung cancer.

There are a few counts of this clonotype. Here the CDR3 reads CSVVTSEAFF. DNA for the CDR3: TGCAGCGTTGTAACAAGTGAAGCTTTCTTT. The chain employs TRBV29-1 and TRBJ1-1; D not certain. Germline V gene lookup returns CDR1 SQVTM and CDR2 ANQGSEA. CDR3 length: 10 amino acids. V gave up 4 bases and J gave up 7 bases, with 7 bases separating them.

This clonotype was recorded at least ten times. The chain combines TRBV20-1 with TRBJ2-1, with 8 bases lining up with TRBD1. The CDR3 is 16 amino acids. Germline CDR1 is DFQATT and CDR2 is SNEGSKA (reference sequence). Unmatched junction bases numbered 14, after V lost 0 bases and J lost 10 bases. Written as DNA, the CDR3 is TGCAGTGCTAGAGATATGCGGACAGGGAGGCGTAAGGAGCAGTTCTTC. It is translated as CSARDMRTGRRKEQFF.

The chain couples TRBV7-2 to TRBJ2-7; D is possibly TRBD2 (5 bases). Trimming took 0 bases from V and 6 from J, leaving 12 bases between them. Germline V lookup: CDR1 SGHTA, CDR2 FQGNSA. This CDR3 contains 14 residues. The CDR3 protein is CASSLAVAPGEQYF. The CDR3 region has the DNA TGTGCCAGCAGCTTAGCTGTAGCGCCCGGCGAGCAGTACTTC.

This clonotype is labeled medium-sized (0.01 to 0.1%). This sequence joins TRBV20-1 and TRBJ2-5; TRBD2 matches at 12 bases. The V gene end was trimmed by 3 bases and the J gene end by 6 bases; junction bases not matched to a gene: 8. The V gene's germline CDR1 is DFQATT and CDR2 SNEGSKA (reference sequence). The CDR3 length is 15 residues. The CDR3 loop reads CSASTSGGLRKTQYF. In DNA form, the CDR3 reads TGCAGTGCTAGTACTAGCGGGGGGCTTCGAAAGACCCAGTACTTC.

This clonotype showed up many times. V usage is TRBV12-3 or TRBV12-4 and J usage is TRBJ2-3; D unclear. Trimming took 0 bases from V and 5 from J, leaving 6 bases between them. The CDR3 spans 13 residues. The CDR3 coding sequence is TGTGCCAGCAGTTTAGCGCTGGTAGATACGCAGTATTTT. As protein: CASSLALVDTQYF.

The chain employs TRBV20-1 and TRBJ2-5; 7 nucleotides match TRBD1. The trim removed 5 bases at V and 5 bases at J, leaving 14 bases unmatched. Per the germline V gene, CDR1 is DFQATT and CDR2 is SNEGSKA (reference sequence). The CDR3 length is 15 residues. The CDR3 spells CSAAPPTGVGETQYF. The CDR3 DNA is TGCAGTGCTGCCCCCCCAACAGGGGTCGGCGAGACCCAGTACTTC.

This clonotype appeared a few times. The genes are TRBV5-1 and TRBJ2-2, with TRBD2 matching over 9 bases. The length of the CDR3 is 15 residues. CDR1 is SGHRS and CDR2 is YFSETQ in the germline V gene. The V gene end was trimmed by 4 bases and the J gene end by 5 bases; junction bases not matched to a gene: 6. CDR3 region: CASSTGTSLTGELFF. The CDR3 DNA is TGCGCCAGCAGCACCGGGACTAGCTTGACCGGGGAGCTGTTTTTT.

This clonotype is medium-sized within its sample. The chain is built from TRBV27 and TRBJ1-1; 7 nucleotides align to TRBD1. V shed 6 bases and J 2 bases; nucleotides not matched to a gene: 12. The germline V gene has CDR1 MNHEY and CDR2 SMNVEV (reference sequence). This CDR3 is built from 16 residues. This CDR3 reads CASSYSGQAQNTEAFF. The CDR3 bases are TGTGCCAGCAGCTACTCCGGACAGGCCCAAAACACTGAAGCTTTCTTT.

This clonotype was counted many times. This chain uses TRBV12-3 or TRBV12-4 with TRBJ2-3, with D possibly being TRBD2 (7 bases). The CDR3 runs to 13 residues. V was clipped by 9 bases and J by 5 bases, with 15 bases between them. The CDR3 here is CASSRGGRDTQYF. The DNA of the CDR3 is TGTGCCAGTTCTCGCGGGGGCCGAGATACGCAGTATTTT.

This clonotype was seen many times. The chain employs TRBV5-6 and TRBJ2-5, with 7 bases fitting TRBD2. The CDR3 loop spans 16 amino acids. The germline CDR1 and CDR2 sequences are SGHDT and YYEEEE. V trimming: 4 bases; J trimming: 0 bases; junction bases outside the gene matches: 9. CDR3 amino acids: CASSTATAGDQETQYF. DNA of the CDR3: TGTGCCAGCAGCACTGCAACCGCGGGGGACCAAGAGACCCAGTACTTC.

This clonotype was recorded many times. The chain joins TRBV20-1 to TRBJ2-7; 9 nucleotides align to TRBD1. V trimming: 5 bases; J trimming: 4 bases; junction bases outside the gene matches: 6. Germline assignment: CDR1 DFQATT and CDR2 SNEGSKA (reference sequence). The CDR3 is 13 residues long. The CDR3 region is CSALGQGNYEQYF. DNA for the CDR3: TGCAGTGCTTTAGGACAGGGGAATTACGAGCAGTACTTC.

Ten or more counts support this clonotype. V gene TRBV16 combines with J gene TRBJ1-1, with unresolved D. CDR3 length equals 16 residues. The V gene lost 2 bases and the J gene lost 2 bases, with 15 bases spanning the gap. Germline CDR1 reads KGHSY; CDR2 reads FQNENV. The CDR3 DNA reads TGTGCCAGCAGCCAACGGTCAGGATATCGAAACACTGAAGCTTTCTTT. This translates into CASSQRSGYRNTEAFF.

This clonotype has ten or more counts. The CDR3 nucleotides read TGTGCCAGCTCAAGGACCGGGACAGGGGGCTACGAGCAGTACTTC. Translation: CASSRTGTGGYEQYF. The chain carries TRBV18 and TRBJ2-7; 11 bases are a match to TRBD1. The CDR3 runs to 15 residues. The V and J ends lost 5 bases and 3 bases, in that order; junction bases with no gene match: 6. From germline, CDR1 is KGHSH and CDR2 LQKENI.

This clonotype was observed many times. V gene TRBV6-2 or TRBV6-3 combines with J gene TRBJ1-5; D is uncertain. The CDR3 runs to 17 residues. Trimming removed 2 bases from V and 0 bases from J, with 14 bases in between. Germline V gene lookup returns CDR1 MNHEY and CDR2 SVGEGT. CDR3 DNA sequence: TGTGCCAGCAGTTACGACCAAGGGCGATATAGCAATCAGCCCCAGCATTTT. As protein: CASSYDQGRYSNQPQHF.

The rearrangement links TRBV6-5 to TRBJ2-7; D is tentatively TRBD1 or TRBD2 (6 bases each). V lost 6 bases and J 2 bases, leaving 20 bases between the germline ends. The CDR3 is made up of 16 amino acids. The germline V gene has CDR1 MNHEY and CDR2 SVGAGI. Here the CDR3 reads CASSPSGRGGTYEQYF. The DNA for the CDR3 is TGTGCCAGCAGCCCTTCGGGCAGGGGAGGCACCTACGAGCAGTACTTC.

Notes on this clonotype: The junction does not match germline at one end; this may be a read error. This chain joins TRBV7-2 and TRBJ2-2, with D possibly being TRBD2 (6 bases). The germline V gene encodes CDR1 SGHTA and CDR2 FQGNSA. This CDR3 comprises 17 residues. The CDR3 protein is CASTLGPAEGLTGELFF. The CDR3 nucleotides are TGTGCCAGCACCTTAGGCCCAGCGGAGGGACTCACCGGGGAGCTGTTTTTT.

This clonotype was seen ten or more times. The chain links TRBV7-6 to TRBJ2-7, with 8 bases that match TRBD2. Germline CDR1 is SGHVS and CDR2 is FNYEAQ. V lost 5 bases to trimming and J lost 6 bases; unmatched junction nucleotides: 15. The CDR3 is 16 residues long. The chain's CDR3 is CASSRNPGAGAGEQYF. In nucleotides, the CDR3 is TGTGCCAGCAGCCGTAACCCTGGAGCGGGGGCTGGCGAGCAGTACTTC.

This clonotype is medium-sized. V gene TRBV7-9 combines with J gene TRBJ2-2, with 11 nucleotides matching TRBD2. V shed 6 bases and J 2 bases; nucleotides not matched to a gene: 14. CDR1 and CDR2 from the germline V gene are SEHNR and FQNEAQ (reference sequence). There are 19 residues in the CDR3. The CDR3 DNA follows: TGTGCCAGCAGTCAAAACCCCCTAGCGGGGGGCTCTAACACCGGGGAGCTGTTTTTT. Amino acid sequence: CASSQNPLAGGSNTGELFF.

This clonotype was detected ten times or more. The chain recombines TRBV9 with TRBJ2-7; D is perhaps TRBD1 or TRBD2 (5 bases each). The CDR3 has 12 amino acids. CDR1 and CDR2 from the germline V gene are SGDLS and YYNGEE. With 4 bases removed from V and 4 bases from J, the gap between germline ends came to 9 bases. This CDR3 is CASSPEGYEQYF. In nucleotides, the CDR3 is TGTGCCAGCAGCCCTGAGGGGTACGAGCAGTACTTC.

This clonotype was counted many times. V and J are TRBV7-9 and TRBJ2-1; no definite D call. V was shortened by 3 bases and J by 3 bases, with 9 bases between the two germline ends. Germline V lookup: CDR1 SEHNR, CDR2 FQNEAQ (reference sequence). CDR3 size: 14 residues. The CDR3: CASSFSSSYNEQFF. CDR3 nucleotide sequence: TGTGCCAGCAGCTTCAGTAGCAGCTACAATGAGCAGTTCTTC.

This clonotype was counted many times. The CDR3: CASSLKGFYEQYF. CDR3 in DNA: TGTGCCAGCAGCTTGAAGGGATTCTACGAGCAGTACTTC. The chain carries TRBV7-9 and TRBJ2-7, with no clear D. The CDR3 sequence is 13 residues long. V lost 3 bases, J lost 3 bases, and 9 bases lay in between. Per the germline V gene, CDR1 is SEHNR and CDR2 is FQNEAQ (reference sequence).

This clonotype was counted at least ten times. The chain couples TRBV7-2 to TRBJ2-3, with 10 bases lining up with TRBD2. The CDR3 sequence is 18 residues long. The junction had 9 bases not matched to a gene; V was cut back by 3 bases and J by 0 bases. CDR1 SGHTA and CDR2 FQGNSA come from the germline V gene. DNA for the CDR3: TGTGCCAGCAGCTTTTGGACTAGCGGACTCACTAGCACAGATACGCAGTATTTT. It encodes CASSFWTSGLTSTDTQYF. Supplemented by reference TRBV7-2 and TRBJ2-3, the full variable domain reads GAGVSQSPSNKVTEKGKDVELRCDPISGHTALYWYRQSLGQGLEFLIYFQGNSAPDKSGLPSDRFSAERTGGSVSTLTIQRTQQEDSAVYLCASSFWTSGLTSTDTQYFGPGTRLTVL.

This clonotype was seen at least ten times. V and J are TRBV11-2 and TRBJ2-1, with TRBD1 as a possible D gene (6 bases). Germline V CDR1 and CDR2: SGHAT, FQNNGV. This CDR3 comprises 14 residues. Between the trimmed V and J ends, which lost 4 bases and 4 bases, there was a span of 11 bases. DNA of the CDR3: TGTGCCAGCAGCTATGGACAGCTTTACAATGAGCAGTTCTTC. It is translated as CASSYGQLYNEQFF.

The V gene is TRBV29-1, the J gene TRBJ2-3; 10 nucleotides match TRBD2. The CDR3 runs to 13 residues. CDR1 and CDR2 from the germline V gene are SQVTM and ANQGSEA. After removal of 5 bases from V and 5 bases from J, the junction contained 4 bases not matched to a gene. The CDR3 DNA reads TGCAGCGTTAGCGGGAGGGCTCGAGATACGCAGTATTTT. Translation: CSVSGRARDTQYF.

By sample fraction, this clonotype is medium-sized. The V gene is TRBV24-1, the J gene TRBJ2-3; 9 bases align to TRBD1. The V and J ends lost 4 bases and 5 bases, in that order; junction bases with no gene match: 9. The CDR3 is made up of 16 amino acids. The germline gives CDR1 KGHDR, CDR2 SFDVKD. The CDR3 region has the DNA TGTGCCACCAGTGACCAACCGACAGGGGGATTAGATACGCAGTATTTT. Protein: CATSDQPTGGLDTQYF.

This clonotype was seen repeatedly, ten times or more. This chain joins TRBV11-2 and TRBJ2-7; D may match TRBD1 or TRBD2 (5 bases each). The CDR3 length is 15 residues. V lost 4 bases to trimming and J lost 2 bases, with 15 bases between them. The germline CDR1 and CDR2 sequences are SGHAT and FQNNGV. The CDR3 loop is CASSSAWGPTYEQYF. CDR3 bases: TGTGCCAGCAGCTCAGCTTGGGGACCGACCTACGAGCAGTACTTC.

This clonotype occurred many times. The chain's CDR3 is CASSKGESSYNEQFF. CDR3 DNA: TGTGCCAGCAGCAAAGGGGAGAGCTCCTACAATGAGCAGTTCTTC. The chain carries TRBV6-2 or TRBV6-3 and TRBJ2-1, with D possibly being TRBD1 or TRBD2 (5 bases each). Germline V CDR1 and CDR2: MNHEY, SVGEGT. There are 15 residues in the CDR3. The V end lost 6 bases, the J end lost 0 bases, and 12 bases lay between the germline ends.

This clonotype is labeled as medium-sized (0.01 to 0.1%). V is TRBV21-1 and J is TRBJ2-2; the table calls TRBD1, which could not be checked here. TRBV21-1 is termed a pseudogene. The CDR3 runs to 15 residues. CDR3 protein: CASSTRRFVTGELFF. DNA for the CDR3: TGTGCCAGCAGCACCCGGAGGTTCGTCACCGGGGAGCTGTTTTTT.

This clonotype has only a few counts. The chain joins TRBV5-1 to TRBJ1-1, with D possibly being TRBD1 (5 bases). The CDR3 spans 14 residues. CDR1 is SGHRS, CDR2 YFSETQ, per germline. V was trimmed by 0 bases and J by 4 bases, leaving 10 bases between them. The CDR3 loop is CASSLDSQGTEAFF. Written as DNA, the CDR3 is TGCGCCAGCAGCTTGGACAGCCAGGGCACTGAAGCTTTCTTT.

In its sample, this clonotype ranks as medium-sized. The chain uses TRBV5-4 and TRBJ2-3, with 8 bases fitting TRBD2. J lost 4 bases, V lost 7 bases, and 11 bases had no gene match. Germline assignment: CDR1 SGHNT and CDR2 YYREEE (reference sequence). The CDR3 has 15 amino acids. The CDR3 DNA reads TGTGCCAGCCAGGGGACTAGGCCCGGCGCAGATACGCAGTATTTT. Amino acid sequence: CASQGTRPGADTQYF.